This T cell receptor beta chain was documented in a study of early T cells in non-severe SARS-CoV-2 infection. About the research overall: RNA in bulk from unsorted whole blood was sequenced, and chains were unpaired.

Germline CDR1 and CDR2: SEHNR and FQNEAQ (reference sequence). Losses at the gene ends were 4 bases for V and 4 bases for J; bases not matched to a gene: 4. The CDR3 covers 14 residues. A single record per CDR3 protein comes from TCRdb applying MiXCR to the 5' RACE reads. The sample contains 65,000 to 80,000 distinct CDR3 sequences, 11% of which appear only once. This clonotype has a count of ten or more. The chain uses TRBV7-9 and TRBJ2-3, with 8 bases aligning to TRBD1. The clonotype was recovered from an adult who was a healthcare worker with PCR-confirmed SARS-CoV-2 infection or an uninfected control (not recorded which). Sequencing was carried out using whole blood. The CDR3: CASSSLQGADTQYF. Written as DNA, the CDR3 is TGTGCCAGCAGCTCACTACAGGGGGCAGATACGCAGTATTTT.